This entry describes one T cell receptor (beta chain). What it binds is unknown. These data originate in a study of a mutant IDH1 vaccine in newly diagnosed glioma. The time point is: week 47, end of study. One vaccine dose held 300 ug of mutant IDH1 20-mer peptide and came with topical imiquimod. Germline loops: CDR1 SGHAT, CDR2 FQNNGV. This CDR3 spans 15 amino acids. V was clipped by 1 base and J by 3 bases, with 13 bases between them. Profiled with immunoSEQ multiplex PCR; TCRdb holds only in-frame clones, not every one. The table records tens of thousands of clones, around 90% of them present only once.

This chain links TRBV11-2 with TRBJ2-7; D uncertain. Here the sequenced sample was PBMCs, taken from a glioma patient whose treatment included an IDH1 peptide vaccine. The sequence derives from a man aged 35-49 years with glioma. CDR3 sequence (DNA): TGTGCCAGCAGCTTAGCGGCAGGTGGGAACTACGAGCAGTACTTC. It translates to CASSLAAGGNYEQYF.